Each of the 3 T cell receptor beta chains below was sequenced from the same sample in a study of blood T cell repertoires in COVID-19. The repertoire was sequenced with immunoSEQ multiplex PCR; TCRdb's copy has only in-frame clones and lacks some. Here the sample spans some 200,000 clones, roughly 94% being singletons. Source material: peripheral blood. The receptors derive from a man under 40 with COVID-19, enrolled during active disease.

The chain carries TRBV12-5 and TRBJ2-3, with D unclear. CDR1 and CDR2 from the germline V gene are LGHNT and FRNRAP. The CDR3 spans 14 residues. The V gene lost 1 base and the J gene lost 2 bases, with 7 bases spanning the gap. The CDR3 loop reads CASGLDSFTDTQYF. The CDR3 DNA is TGTGCTAGTGGTTTGGACAGCTTCACAGATACGCAGTATTTT.

This chain joins TRBV3-1 (or the pseudogene TRBV3-2) and TRBJ2-2, with TRBD2 as a possible D gene (6 bases). Trimming took off 4 bases at V and 6 bases at J, with 6 bases between the two ends. Germline CDR1 reads LGHDT; CDR2 reads YNNKEL (reference sequence). This CDR3 contains 12 residues. CDR3 amino acids: CASSLAAGELFF. The CDR3, as DNA: TGTGCCAGCAGCCTAGCGGCCGGGGAGCTGTTTTTT.

CDR3: CATSRDGYGDQPQHF. The CDR3 DNA reads as TGTGCCACCAGCAGAGACGGGTACGGGGATCAGCCCCAGCATTTT. The rearrangement uses TRBV15 and TRBJ1-5; D ambiguous. V lost 0 bases, J lost 5 bases, and 11 bases lay in between. CDR1 LNHNV and CDR2 YYDKDF come from the germline V gene (reference sequence). CDR3 length equals 15 residues.